The following is a T cell receptor beta chain sequence with its context. Germline V gives CDR1 MNHEY, CDR2 SMNVEV (reference sequence). This CDR3 spans 17 amino acids. V dropped 7 bases and J dropped 4; count of bases not matched to a gene: 17. This record belongs to a study of T cell changes during pregnancy in multiple sclerosis. Using immunoSEQ multiplex PCR, the repertoire was profiled, and TCRdb retains in-frame clones only, with some absent. This sample has around 56,000 clones, with approximately 91% found just once. This rearrangement joins TRBV27 to TRBJ2-7; 9 bases are shared with TRBD1. This TCR was recovered from a female donor with multiple sclerosis, enrolled in a pregnancy study. The source material was CD4+ T cells from peripheral blood mononuclear cells, sampled in the third trimester of pregnancy. The CDR3 spells CASMTRPGQGPDYEQYF. CDR3 coding DNA: TGTGCCAGCATGACCCGACCCGGACAGGGGCCGGATTACGAGCAGTACTTC.